The 8 T cell receptor beta chains below come from one sample, sequenced in a study of cytomegalovirus exposure and HLA in healthy donors. Primers included in the PCR were 60 Vbeta and 13 Jbeta primers. TCRdb keeps only in-frame clones here, not all; method: immunoSEQ multiplex PCR. The sample records 50,000 or so clones, around 81% being singletons. The material sequenced was PBMCs. These receptors came from a boy younger than 18 in good health and CMV-seropositive.

V and J are TRBV28 and TRBJ1-1; weak D call: TRBD1 (6 bases). The germline CDR1 and CDR2 sequences are MDHEN and SYDVKM. The CDR3 sequence is 14 residues long. V gave up 1 base and J gave up 3 bases, with 9 bases separating them. In nucleotides, the CDR3 is TGTGCCAGCAGTTTATTCTGGACAGACACTGAAGCTTTCTTT. Amino acids: CASSLFWTDTEAFF.

The rearrangement joins TRBV10-3 to TRBJ2-7, with 13 positions matching TRBD2. Germline V lookup: CDR1 ENHRY, CDR2 SYGVKD. J lost 5 bases, V lost 5 bases, and 6 bases had no gene match. The CDR3 extends over 15 amino acids. The CDR3 sequence is CAISPGLAGAHEQYF. The DNA for the CDR3 is TGTGCCATCAGTCCCGGACTAGCGGGGGCTCACGAGCAGTACTTC.

The rearrangement joins TRBV5-1 to TRBJ2-3; 12 bases fit TRBD2. Germline assignment: CDR1 SGHRS and CDR2 YFSETQ. Trimming cost V 4 bases and J 6 bases; bases outside gene matches: 18. The CDR3 is 19 residues long. CDR3 coding DNA: TGCGCCAGCAGCCAACCACCGTTGCCAACTAGCGGGGGGTCTGATACGCAGTATTTT. This translates into CASSQPPLPTSGGSDTQYF.

The rearrangement joins TRBV10-3 to TRBJ1-5; D might be TRBD1 (6 bases). V gave up 6 bases and J gave up 3 bases, with 12 bases separating them. This CDR3 is 14 amino acids long. Germline lookup yields CDR1 ENHRY and CDR2 SYGVKD. This chain's CDR3 is CAISGTRDNQPQHF. The DNA of the CDR3 is TGTGCCATCAGCGGGACAAGAGACAATCAGCCCCAGCATTTT.

V and J are TRBV4-1 and TRBJ2-2, with D possibly TRBD2 on 6 matching bases. With 3 bases removed from V and 0 bases from J, the gap between germline ends came to 17 bases. CDR3 length: 18 amino acids. Per the germline V gene, CDR1 is MGHRA and CDR2 is YSYEKL. The CDR3 sequence: CASSHPEWGVSNTGELFF. The CDR3 coding sequence is TGCGCCAGCAGCCACCCTGAGTGGGGGGTCTCGAACACCGGGGAGCTGTTTTTT.

Worth noting for this clone: The junction departs from germline at one end; a sequencing error may be responsible. This sequence joins TRBV7-9 and TRBJ2-7; D remains unclear. The CDR3 totals 12 residues. Germline CDR1 reads SEHNR; CDR2 reads FQNEAQ (reference sequence). CDR3 coding DNA: TGTTCCAGCAGCTTCCTAGTGGACGAGCAGTACTTC. Its protein product is CSSSFLVDEQYF.

This chain connects TRBV10-1 to TRBJ1-1; no reliable D call. Trimming left V 7 bases short and J 0 bases short, with 9 bases between. Germline V gene sequence: CDR1 WNHNN, CDR2 SYGVQD (reference sequence). The CDR3 runs to 13 residues. The CDR3 DNA sequence: TGCGCCAGCAAAGCGGAGGTGAACACTGAAGCTTTCTTT. This codes for CASKAEVNTEAFF.

This clone was counted between two and nine times. V and J are TRBV7-9 and TRBJ1-1; 7 bases agree with TRBD1. This CDR3 contains 16 residues. The V gene end was trimmed by 1 base and the J gene end by 0 bases; junction bases not matched to a gene: 5. In germline, CDR1 is SEHNR, CDR2 FQNEAQ (reference sequence). The CDR3 coding sequence is TGTGCCAGCAGCTTAGGGACAGGAGGTATGAACACTGAAGCTTTCTTT. This codes for CASSLGTGGMNTEAFF.